These 32 T cell receptor beta chains share one sample of origin, sequenced in a study of stem cell transplantation in POMP-related autoinflammatory disease. Clones were sequenced by immunoSEQ multiplex PCR, and TCRdb holds only the in-frame ones, with some missing. The table lists about 26,000 clones, 82% of them singletons, with about 2.3% in the top ten. Here the sequenced sample was CD4+ T cells from PBMCs, taken before stem cell transplantation. The receptors were sampled from a human donor with POMP-related autoinflammation and immune dysregulation (PRAID).

V gene TRBV5-1 combines with J gene TRBJ2-7, with D possibly being TRBD1 (6 bases). The V gene's germline CDR1 is SGHRS and CDR2 YFSETQ. V lost 4 bases and J lost 1, with 9 bases in between. The CDR3 extends over 13 amino acids. CDR3 DNA sequence: TGCGCCAGCAGCGGGGGCGGGTCCTACGAGCAGTACTTC. Translating gives CASSGGGSYEQYF.

The V call is TRBV6-4, the J call TRBJ2-3, with unresolved D. Germline loops: CDR1 MRHNA, CDR2 SNTAGT. CDR3 length equals 15 residues. V was clipped by 2 bases and J by 0 bases, with 9 bases between them. CDR3 DNA sequence: TGTGCCAGCAGTGACGACGACGCTAGCACAGATACGCAGTATTTT. This translates into CASSDDDASTDTQYF.

This clone was recorded only once. The chain has TRBV13 and TRBJ2-7; 7 positions agree with TRBD2. V lost 5 bases to trimming and J lost 4 bases; unmatched junction nucleotides: 11. The germline gives CDR1 PRHDT, CDR2 FYEKMQ (reference sequence). The CDR3 covers 15 residues. In nucleotides, the CDR3 is TGTGCCAGCAGCCCCCGTTCCGCGGGAGCATACGAGCAGTACTTC. Amino acids: CASSPRSAGAYEQYF.

The chain carries TRBV4-2 and TRBJ2-7, with 8 bases fitting TRBD1. Looked up from germline, CDR1 is LGHNA and CDR2 is YNFKEQ. The trim removed 3 bases at V and 0 bases at J, leaving 1 base unmatched. The CDR3 is 14 residues long. The CDR3 here is CASSQDRVSYEQYF. The CDR3 DNA reads TGTGCCAGCAGCCAGGACAGGGTCTCCTACGAGCAGTACTTC.

This clone was picked up one time. The chain uses TRBV4-2 and TRBJ1-1; 7 bases map to TRBD1. Germline V gives CDR1 LGHNA, CDR2 YNFKEQ. This CDR3 has 15 amino acids. V was clipped by 3 bases and J by 7 bases; unmatched bases: 11. The CDR3 sequence is CASSHLSDREHEAFF. Here the CDR3 DNA reads TGTGCCAGCAGCCATCTTAGCGACAGGGAGCATGAAGCTTTCTTT.

CDR3 coding DNA: TGTGCCAGCAGTTTCGGACAGGTTGCCGGGGAGCTGTTTTTT. It translates to CASSFGQVAGELFF. The V and J genes are TRBV9 and TRBJ2-2; the match to TRBD1 covers 7 bases. CDR3 length: 14 residues. V shed 5 bases, J shed 6 bases, and the junction held 7 bases outside the gene matches. The germline V gene encodes CDR1 SGDLS and CDR2 YYNGEE.

In this sample, this clone turned up once. The rearrangement uses TRBV18 and TRBJ1-5; 7 nucleotides line up with TRBD1. The germline V gene encodes CDR1 KGHSH and CDR2 LQKENI. The length of the CDR3 is 16 residues. Unmatched junction bases numbered 9, after V lost 3 bases and J lost 4 bases. This chain's CDR3 is CASSPSRQGRNQPQHF. The DNA of the CDR3 is TGTGCCAGCTCACCTTCCCGACAGGGTAGGAATCAGCCCCAGCATTTT.

J is TRBJ2-1 and V is TRBV28; tentatively, D is TRBD1 or TRBD2 (5 bases each). The V gene's germline CDR1 is MDHEN and CDR2 SYDVKM. This CDR3 contains 15 residues. V lost 2 bases, J lost 4 bases, and 12 bases lay in between. The chain's CDR3 is CASSLRGTVYNEQFF. Here the CDR3 DNA reads TGTGCCAGCAGTTTACGTGGGACGGTATACAATGAGCAGTTCTTC.

The V and J genes are TRBV28 and TRBJ1-2; no clear D gene. Germline V CDR1 and CDR2: MDHEN, SYDVKM. The V end was cut by 2 bases, the J end by 5 bases, with 6 bases between. CDR3 length: 12 amino acids. This CDR3 is CASSLEGYGYTF. The CDR3 DNA reads as TGTGCCAGCAGTTTAGAAGGTTATGGCTACACCTTC.

The chain uses TRBV6-1 and TRBJ2-3, with D tentatively TRBD2 (5 bases). Germline V CDR1 and CDR2: MNHNS, SASEGT. V was trimmed by 5 bases and J by 3 bases, leaving 6 bases between them. This CDR3 contains 12 residues. The CDR3 coding sequence is TGTGCCAGCAGTCTAGCAACAGATACGCAGTATTTT. It yields the protein CASSLATDTQYF.

The chain links TRBV7-6 to TRBJ2-5; TRBD2 matches at 9 bases. Germline V gene data show CDR1 as SGHVS and CDR2 as FNYEAQ. Unmatched junction bases numbered 8, after V lost 1 base and J lost 5 bases. The CDR3 consists of 16 residues. The CDR3 DNA sequence: TGTGCCAGCAGCTTAGGCCGGCGGGGGGGCGGCGAGACCCAGTACTTC. Encoded protein: CASSLGRRGGGETQYF.

This clone was observed once. The chain is built from TRBV29-1 and TRBJ2-7, with TRBD1 as a possible D gene (5 bases). Germline V gives CDR1 SQVTM, CDR2 ANQGSEA. The CDR3 spans 12 residues. V was clipped by 4 bases and J by 3 bases, with 10 bases between them. CDR3 nucleotides: TGCAGCGTTGGTGTTGACAGCTACGAGCAGTACTTC. Translating gives CSVGVDSYEQYF.

The J gene is TRBJ2-1, the V gene TRBV30; TRBD2 matches 7 bases. Germline V CDR1 and CDR2: GTSNPN, SVGIG (reference sequence). The CDR3 loop spans 14 amino acids. Germline trimming cut 3 bases from V and 9 bases from J; bases unmatched to any gene: 11. For the CDR3, the DNA is TGTGCCTGGAGCGGACTCCTTCCGGGGGGTGAGCAGTTCTTC. Protein product: CAWSGLLPGGEQFF.

The gene calls are TRBV7-8 and TRBJ2-3; TRBD2 might be the D (7 bases). Germline lookup yields CDR1 SGHVS and CDR2 FQNEAQ. The CDR3 has 19 residues. V was cut by 4 bases and J by 0 bases, with 23 bases left in between. Written as DNA, the CDR3 is TGTGCCAGCAGCTCGTGGGTCCTGTTGGGGGGGGCGAGCACAGATACGCAGTATTTT. This gives the protein CASSSWVLLGGASTDTQYF. Full variable domain (remainder filled in from reference TRBV7-8 and TRBJ2-3): GAGVSQSPRYKVAKRGQDVALRCDPISGHVSLFWYQQALGQGPEFLTYFQNEAQLDKSGLPSDRFFAERPEGSVSTLKIQRTQQEDSAVYLCASSSWVLLGGASTDTQYFGPGTRLTVL.

V gene TRBV18 combines with J gene TRBJ1-1; 8 positions match TRBD1. The CDR3 sequence is 15 residues long. J lost 5 bases, V lost 4 bases, and 9 bases had no gene match. Germline values: CDR1 KGHSH, CDR2 LQKENI. The CDR3 DNA sequence: TGTGCCAGCTCACTAATTGCGACAGGGGAGACTGAAGCTTTCTTT. This encodes CASSLIATGETEAFF.

The V call is TRBV6-1, the J call TRBJ2-5; 10 positions agree with TRBD2. V dropped 7 bases and J dropped 5; count of bases not matched to a gene: 7. The germline CDR1 and CDR2 sequences are MNHNS and SASEGT. The CDR3 sequence is 14 residues long. The CDR3 reads CASTDVSGRETQYF. The CDR3 DNA follows: TGTGCCAGCACCGACGTTAGCGGGAGGGAGACCCAGTACTTC.

In this sample, this clone turned up once. The rearrangement links TRBV28 to TRBJ2-7; TRBD1 or TRBD2 may be the D gene (7 bases each). Trimming stripped 8 bases from V and 0 bases from J, with 17 bases between. Germline assignment: CDR1 MDHEN and CDR2 SYDVKM. The CDR3 has 15 residues. The CDR3 is CASGGGDSSSYEQYF. CDR3 DNA: TGTGCCAGCGGGGGAGGGGACAGCTCCTCCTACGAGCAGTACTTC.

V usage is TRBV9 and J usage is TRBJ1-1; TRBD1 might be the D (6 bases). CDR3 size: 13 residues. Trimming stripped 4 bases from V and 5 bases from J, with 12 bases between. From germline, CDR1 is SGDLS and CDR2 YYNGEE. CDR3 protein: CASSLDRRTEAFF. CDR3 nucleotide sequence: TGTGCCAGCAGCCTAGACAGGAGAACTGAAGCTTTCTTT. The complete variable domain, with remaining parts taken from reference TRBV9 and TRBJ1-1, reads DSGVTQTPKHLITATGQRVTLRCSPRSGDLSVYWYQQSLDQGLQFLIQYYNGEERAKGNILERFSAQQFPDLHSELNLSSLELGDSALYFCASSLDRRTEAFFGQGTRLTVV.

The chain joins TRBV5-1 to TRBJ1-4; 7 bases line up with TRBD1. Germline CDR1 reads SGHRS; CDR2 reads YFSETQ. The CDR3 is made up of 15 amino acids. Trimming took 0 bases from V and 8 from J; bases not matched to a gene: 7. The CDR3 is CASSLAGTEGEKLFF. Written as DNA, the CDR3 is TGCGCCAGCAGCTTGGCCGGGACAGAGGGGGAAAAACTGTTTTTT.

V gene TRBV9 combines with J gene TRBJ2-5; the match to TRBD2 covers 12 bases. V dropped 0 bases and J dropped 5; count of bases not matched to a gene: 2. CDR3 length: 15 amino acids. The germline gives CDR1 SGDLS, CDR2 YYNGEE. The CDR3 nucleotides are TGTGCCAGCAGCGTAGGGCTAGCGGGGGGGGAGACCCAGTACTTC. It encodes CASSVGLAGGETQYF.

This clone showed up just once. The rearrangement joins TRBV27 to TRBJ1-4; 7 nucleotides line up with TRBD1. The V gene's germline CDR1 is MNHEY and CDR2 SMNVEV (reference sequence). The CDR3 has 17 residues. V lost 3 bases to trimming and J lost 7 bases; unmatched junction nucleotides: 14. CDR3 sequence: CASSFPGQLRRGEKLFF. The CDR3, as DNA: TGTGCCAGCAGTTTTCCGGGACAGCTAAGGAGGGGTGAAAAACTGTTTTTT.

This chain connects TRBV30 to TRBJ2-3; 8 positions agree with TRBD1. The CDR3 spans 15 residues. The trim removed 2 bases at V and 2 bases at J, leaving 6 bases unmatched. CDR1 is GTSNPN and CDR2 is SVGIG in the germline V gene (reference sequence). The CDR3 here is CAWSLRDRYTDTQYF. Here the CDR3 DNA reads TGTGCCTGGAGTTTACGGGACAGGTACACAGATACGCAGTATTTT.

The V gene is TRBV6-6, the J gene TRBJ1-1, with D maybe TRBD1 (6 bases). Trimming stripped 4 bases from V and 0 bases from J, with 9 bases between. The CDR3 covers 14 residues. Germline CDR1 reads MNHNY; CDR2 reads SVGAGI (reference sequence). The CDR3 sequence is CASSSGGLNTEAFF. For the CDR3, the DNA is TGTGCCAGCAGTTCTGGGGGCCTGAACACTGAAGCTTTCTTT.

The V gene is TRBV6-4, the J gene TRBJ1-6; weak D call: TRBD1 (5 bases). CDR3 length: 15 residues. CDR1 is MRHNA, CDR2 SNTAGT, per germline. Trimming removed 6 bases at V and 0 bases at J, with 9 bases between. The CDR3 protein is CASSGAISYNSPLHF. Written as DNA, the CDR3 is TGTGCCAGCAGCGGGGCTATCTCCTATAATTCACCCCTCCACTTT.

This chain links TRBV7-8 with TRBJ2-3; D not resolved. The CDR3 consists of 14 residues. Germline CDR1 and CDR2: SGHVS and FQNEAQ. Trimming shortened V by 5 bases and J by 4 bases, and 13 bases separated the two germline ends. The CDR3 DNA follows: TGTGCCAGCAGCCTCGTACAGCCCCCAGATACGCAGTATTTT. Its translation: CASSLVQPPDTQYF.

This clone was recorded once. V and J are TRBV9 and TRBJ2-3, with D perhaps TRBD1 or TRBD2 (5 bases each). The CDR3 is 18 amino acids. Trimming removed 4 bases at V and 4 bases at J, with 25 bases between. Germline CDR1 SGDLS, CDR2 YYNGEE. The CDR3 coding sequence is TGTGCCAGCAGCCCCCCCCCGGGACCAGCGACGAGAGCAGATACGCAGTATTTT. Translated, it gives CASSPPPGPATRADTQYF.

CDR3 sequence (DNA): TGTGCCGGGGGACACCCGGCTGGCTACACCTTC. Encoded protein: CAGGHPAGYTF. V usage is TRBV30 and J usage is TRBJ1-2, with D tentatively TRBD1 (6 bases). The germline V and J ends were trimmed by 8 bases and 7 bases, with 14 bases remaining between them. The CDR3 extends over 11 amino acids. CDR1 and CDR2 (germline): GTSNPN, SVGIG (reference sequence).

For the CDR3, the DNA is TGTGCCATCAGTTTCGGACAGGGCTATGGCTACACCTTC. Encoded protein: CAISFGQGYGYTF. J is TRBJ1-2 and V is TRBV10-3; TRBD1 matches 8 bases. This CDR3 spans 13 amino acids. With V trimmed by 5 bases and J by 4 bases, 3 bases remained unmatched. Germline V gives CDR1 ENHRY, CDR2 SYGVKD.

This clone was seen just once. This chain uses TRBV6-1 with TRBJ1-5; no reliable D call. CDR3 size: 14 residues. Between the trimmed V and J ends, which lost 2 bases and 4 bases, there was a span of 9 bases. CDR1 and CDR2 from the germline V gene are MNHNS and SASEGT. This CDR3 is CASSEMRLNQPQHF. Written as DNA, the CDR3 is TGTGCCAGCAGTGAAATGAGACTTAATCAGCCCCAGCATTTT.

The chain carries TRBV5-1 and TRBJ2-1; TRBD2 matches 11 bases. V shed 4 bases and J 2 bases; nucleotides not matched to a gene: 2. From germline, CDR1 is SGHRS and CDR2 YFSETQ. The CDR3 extends over 15 amino acids. The CDR3 DNA reads TGCGCCAGCAGCCTGACTAGCGGGACCTACAATGAGCAGTTCTTC. Encoded protein: CASSLTSGTYNEQFF.

This rearrangement joins TRBV6-5 to TRBJ1-3, with D possibly matching TRBD1 (6 bases). CDR1 is MNHEY and CDR2 is SVGAGI in the germline V gene. Trimming left V 6 bases short and J 0 bases short, with 12 bases between. The CDR3 runs to 15 residues. CDR3 coding DNA: TGTGCCAGCAGCCGGACAGCTCGCTCTGGAAACACCATATATTTT. Protein: CASSRTARSGNTIYF.

CDR3 sequence reads: CASLPLTRETQYF. The CDR3 region has the DNA TGTGCCAGCCTGCCCCTAACGCGAGAGACCCAGTACTTC. The chain employs TRBV6-1 and TRBJ2-5; unclear D gene. This CDR3 contains 13 residues. Germline CDR1 reads MNHNS; CDR2 reads SASEGT. V was cut by 8 bases and J by 4 bases, with 14 bases left in between.